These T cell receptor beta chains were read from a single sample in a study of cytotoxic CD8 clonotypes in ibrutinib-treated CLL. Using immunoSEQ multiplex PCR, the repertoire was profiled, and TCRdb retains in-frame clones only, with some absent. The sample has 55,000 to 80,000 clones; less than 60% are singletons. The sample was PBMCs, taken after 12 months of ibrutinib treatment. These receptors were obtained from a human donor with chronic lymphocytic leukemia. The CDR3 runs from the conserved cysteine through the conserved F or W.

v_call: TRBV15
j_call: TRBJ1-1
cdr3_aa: CATSMTGGGTEAFF

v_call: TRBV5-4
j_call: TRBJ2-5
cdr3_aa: CASSLGLWETQYF

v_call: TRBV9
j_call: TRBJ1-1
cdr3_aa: CASTATGAFVTEAFF

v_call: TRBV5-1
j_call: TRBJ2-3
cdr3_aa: CASSLAGQGRTDTQYF

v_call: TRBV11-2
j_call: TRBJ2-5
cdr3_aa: CASSLGGRETQYF

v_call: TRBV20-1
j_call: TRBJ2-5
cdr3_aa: CSAGLETQYF

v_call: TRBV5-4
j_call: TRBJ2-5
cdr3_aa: CASSLWVGETQYF

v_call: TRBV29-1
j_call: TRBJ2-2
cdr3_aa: CSVEALAGELFF

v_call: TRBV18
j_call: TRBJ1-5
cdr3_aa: CASSPPWAGDQPQHF

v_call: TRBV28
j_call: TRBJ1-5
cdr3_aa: CASSAPGSNQPQHF

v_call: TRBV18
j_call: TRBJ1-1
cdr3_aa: CASSPTGGSEAFF

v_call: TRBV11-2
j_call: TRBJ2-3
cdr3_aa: CASSLTAGGLAGGGDTQYF

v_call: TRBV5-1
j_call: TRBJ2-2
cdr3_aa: CASSLEGRWDTGELFF

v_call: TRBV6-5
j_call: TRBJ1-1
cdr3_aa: CASSYSMGSAFF

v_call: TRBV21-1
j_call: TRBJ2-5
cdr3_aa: CATLEGGGFYF

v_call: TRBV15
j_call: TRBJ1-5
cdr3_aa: CATSRDWIPGQGRNQPQHF

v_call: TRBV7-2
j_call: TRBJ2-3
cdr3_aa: CASSPHTDTQYF

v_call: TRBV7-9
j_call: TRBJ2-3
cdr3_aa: CAARGGRTDTQYF

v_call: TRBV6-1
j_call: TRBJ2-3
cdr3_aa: CASSEALGGFTGVTDTQYF

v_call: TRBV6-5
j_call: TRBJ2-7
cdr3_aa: CASSYSSAGLEQYF

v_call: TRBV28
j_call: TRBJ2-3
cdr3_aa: CASRLAGLGSTDTQYF

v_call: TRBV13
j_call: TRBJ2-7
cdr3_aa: CASSIRLAGVSEQYF

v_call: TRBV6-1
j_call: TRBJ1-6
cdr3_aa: CASSGAPGNSPLHF

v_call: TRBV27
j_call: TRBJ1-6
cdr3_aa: CASSLTGGTYNSPLHF

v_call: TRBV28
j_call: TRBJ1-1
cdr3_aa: CASRGTVSNTEAFF

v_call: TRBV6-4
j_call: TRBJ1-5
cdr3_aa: CASSHGQNQPQHF

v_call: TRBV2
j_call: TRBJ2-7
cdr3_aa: CAGGWDYEQYF

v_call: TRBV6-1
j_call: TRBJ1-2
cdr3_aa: CASLDNPYGGYTF

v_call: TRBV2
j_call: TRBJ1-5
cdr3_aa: CASRKQGDQPQHF

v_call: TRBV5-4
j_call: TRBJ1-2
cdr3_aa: CASSQGRANYGYTF

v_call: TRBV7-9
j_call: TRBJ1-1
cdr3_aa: CASSLLGEAFF

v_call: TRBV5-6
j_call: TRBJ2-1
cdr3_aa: CASSLPGLAGDSYNEQFF

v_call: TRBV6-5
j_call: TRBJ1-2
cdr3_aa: CASSELGQGISYTF

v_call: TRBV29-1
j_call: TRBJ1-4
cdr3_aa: CSAPGQGSEKLFF

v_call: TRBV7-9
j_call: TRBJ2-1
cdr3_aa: CASSLVGIGEQFF

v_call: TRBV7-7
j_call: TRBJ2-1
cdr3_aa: CASSLAGGPYEQFF

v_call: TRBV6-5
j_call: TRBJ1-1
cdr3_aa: CASSYTAANTEAFF